This entry lists 32 T cell receptor beta chains sequenced from one sample in a study of radiotherapy plus CTLA-4 blockade in lung cancer. Libraries were prepared by immunoSEQ multiplex PCR; TCRdb keeps only in-frame clonotypes and omits some of them. The table has 56,000 or so clones, approximately 79% seen once; the top ten hold approximately 16%. Sample: peripheral blood, taken from a patient treated with radiotherapy plus ipilimumab. Receptors originate from a human donor with non-small cell lung cancer who had a complete response to radiotherapy plus ipilimumab.

This clone has only one observation. The genes are TRBV18 and TRBJ2-1; 11 nucleotides align to TRBD2. Germline CDR1 is KGHSH and CDR2 is LQKENI. After removal of 2 bases from V and 5 bases from J, the junction contained 2 bases not matched to a gene. There are 15 residues in the CDR3. The CDR3 bases are TGTGCCAGCTCACCAATGACTAGCGGGAACAATGAGCAGTTCTTC. Translated, it gives CASSPMTSGNNEQFF.

The J gene is TRBJ2-4, the V gene TRBV27, with a tentative D call TRBD1 (5 bases). With 2 bases removed from V and 3 bases from J, the gap between germline ends came to 11 bases. The CDR3 has 15 amino acids. Per the germline V gene, CDR1 is MNHEY and CDR2 is SMNVEV (reference sequence). The CDR3 DNA follows: TGTGCCAGCAGTTTAGGGATCAGGGACAAAAACATTCAGTACTTC. It yields the protein CASSLGIRDKNIQYF.

The chain carries TRBV7-2 and TRBJ1-1, with 12 positions matching TRBD1. Germline V CDR1 and CDR2: SGHTA, FQGNSA. This CDR3 has 14 amino acids. V shed 5 bases and J 7 bases; nucleotides not matched to a gene: 5. In DNA form, the CDR3 reads TGTGCCAGCAGCCGGGACAGGGGGCATTTTGAAGCTTTCTTT. Amino acid sequence: CASSRDRGHFEAFF.

The CDR3: CASSTGGTDTQYF. The DNA for the CDR3 is TGCGCCAGCAGTACGGGGGGCACAGATACGCAGTATTTT. This chain links TRBV5-1 with TRBJ2-3; D may be TRBD2 (6 bases). This CDR3 has 13 amino acids. Germline CDR1 and CDR2: SGHRS and YFSETQ. The V end lost 5 bases, the J end lost 1 base, and 8 bases lay between the germline ends.

This clone rates as medium-sized (0.01 to 0.1%). The V and J genes are TRBV6-5 and TRBJ2-5, with 7 bases matching TRBD2. This CDR3 is 14 amino acids long. The germline V gene encodes CDR1 MNHEY and CDR2 SVGAGI. V shed 4 bases, J shed 4 bases, and the junction held 6 bases outside the gene matches. The CDR3 region is CASSSGREVETQYF. The CDR3 DNA follows: TGTGCCAGCAGTTCGGGACGGGAGGTAGAGACCCAGTACTTC.

The chain employs TRBV15 and TRBJ2-2; possibly TRBD1 for D (5 bases). Deletions cut 0 bases from V and 6 bases from J, with 17 bases between. Germline V lookup: CDR1 LNHNV, CDR2 YYDKDF (reference sequence). CDR3 length equals 17 residues. This chain's CDR3 is CATSRDKGASLAGELFF. The CDR3 nucleotides are TGTGCCACCAGCAGAGACAAAGGGGCTAGTTTAGCCGGGGAGCTGTTTTTT.

The CDR3 spells CASSLAQGAPGENIQYF. The CDR3 DNA reads TGCGCCAGCAGCTTGGCCCAAGGGGCCCCTGGGGAAAACATTCAGTACTTC. V gene TRBV5-1 combines with J gene TRBJ2-4; tentative D call: TRBD1 (5 bases). The V gene's germline CDR1 is SGHRS and CDR2 YFSETQ. CDR3 length: 17 amino acids. The V end was cut by 0 bases, the J end by 5 bases, with 18 bases between.

This clone was detected only a few times. This chain joins TRBV9 and TRBJ1-3; weak D call: TRBD1 (5 bases). This CDR3 spans 16 amino acids. V dropped 5 bases and J dropped 0 bases, with 15 bases sitting between them. CDR1 and CDR2 from the germline V gene are SGDLS and YYNGEE. CDR3 loop: CASSYTGSGSGNTIYF. The CDR3 nucleotides are TGTGCCAGCAGTTATACAGGATCGGGCTCTGGAAACACCATATATTTT.

DNA for the CDR3: TGTGCCAGCACTAGCGGGAGAGGTTCAGATACGCAGTATTTT. Translation gives CASTSGRGSDTQYF. The chain has TRBV2 and TRBJ2-3; 10 bases are a match to TRBD2. V shed 7 bases, J shed 4 bases, and the junction held 5 bases outside the gene matches. Germline assignment: CDR1 SNHLY and CDR2 FYNNEI. This CDR3 comprises 14 residues. Together with reference TRBV2 and TRBJ2-3, the CDR3 gives the full variable domain: EPEVTQTPSHQVTQMGQEVILRCVPISNHLYFYWYRQILGQKVEFLVSFYNNEISEKSEIFDDQFSVERPDGSNFTLKIRSTKLEDSAMYFCASTSGRGSDTQYFGPGTRLTVL.

J is TRBJ2-3 and V is TRBV11-3, with TRBD2 matching 8 bases. CDR3 length equals 16 residues. V lost 2 bases, J lost 6 bases, and 10 bases stayed unmatched. CDR1 and CDR2 from the germline V gene are SGHNT and YENEEA. The CDR3 is CASSLRGSSGSDTQYF. In nucleotides, the CDR3 is TGTGCCAGCAGCTTAAGGGGGTCAAGCGGGAGTGATACGCAGTATTTT.

The rearrangement links TRBV7-9 to TRBJ2-7, with 15 positions matching TRBD2. Per germline, CDR1 SEHNR and CDR2 FQNEAQ (reference sequence). J lost 6 bases, V lost 5 bases, and 8 bases had no gene match. The CDR3 loop spans 16 amino acids. This chain's CDR3 is CASSTWTSGRVSEQYV. DNA of the CDR3: TGTGCCAGCAGCACTTGGACTAGCGGGAGGGTGAGCGAGCAGTACGTC.

J is TRBJ2-7 and V is TRBV18, with 8 bases fitting TRBD1. The junction had 12 bases not matched to a gene; V was cut back by 2 bases and J by 6 bases. CDR1 KGHSH and CDR2 LQKENI come from the germline V gene. The CDR3 is 16 residues long. CDR3 in amino acids: CASSPRGQGARSEQYV. The CDR3, as DNA: TGTGCCAGCTCACCAAGGGGGCAGGGGGCAAGAAGCGAGCAGTACGTC.

A word on this clone: Other DNA sequences in this sample translate to the same CDR3. V is TRBV7-2 and J is TRBJ1-5; the match to TRBD1 covers 7 bases. This CDR3 contains 13 residues. Per the germline V gene, CDR1 is SGHTA and CDR2 is FQGNSA. Losses at the gene ends were 5 bases for V and 3 bases for J; bases not matched to a gene: 1. CDR3 in DNA: TGTGCCAGCAGCGACAGGGTCAATCAGCCCCAGCATTTT. This translates into CASSDRVNQPQHF.

V and J are TRBV5-4 and TRBJ1-6; TRBD1 is a possible D gene (5 bases). Trimming removed 5 bases from V and 8 bases from J, with 11 bases in between. Germline loops: CDR1 SGHNT, CDR2 YYREEE (reference sequence). This CDR3 region has 13 residues. The DNA for the CDR3 is TGTGCCAGCAGGGGGGAGGTGGATTCACCCCTCCACTTT. Translation: CASRGEVDSPLHF. Complete variable domain (other parts from reference TRBV5-4 and TRBJ1-6): ETGVTQSPTHLIKTRGQQVTLRCSSQSGHNTVSWYQQALGQGPQFIFQYYREEENGRGNFPPRFSGLQFPNYSSELNVNALELDDSALYLCASRGEVDSPLHFGNGTRLTVT.

The rearrangement uses TRBV7-9 and TRBJ2-1; tentatively, D is TRBD2 (5 bases). Germline V gene lookup returns CDR1 SEHNR and CDR2 FQNEAQ (reference sequence). V gave up 1 base and J gave up 14 bases, with 21 bases separating them. There are 15 residues in the CDR3. CDR3 amino acids: CASSLVGDAQRWEFF. Here the CDR3 DNA reads TGTGCCAGCAGCTTAGTGGGAGACGCCCAGCGGTGGGAGTTCTTC.

On this clone itself: Its ends do not fully match the called genes, so a read error is possible. V usage is TRBV6-1 and J usage is TRBJ1-5; tentatively, D is TRBD1 (5 bases). Germline loops: CDR1 MNHNS, CDR2 SASEGT. The CDR3 is 13 residues long. CDR3 DNA: TGTGCCAGCAGCGAGCAGGGCAACCAGCCCCAGCATTTT. Amino acid sequence: CASSEQGNQPQHF.

The chain links TRBV18 to TRBJ2-1; D perhaps matches TRBD1 (6 bases). Deletions cut 4 bases from V and 6 bases from J, with 10 bases between. The CDR3 totals 13 residues. The germline V gene encodes CDR1 KGHSH and CDR2 LQKENI. The CDR3 is CASSLQGTNEQFF. The CDR3 nucleotides are TGTGCCAGCTCACTTCAGGGGACCAATGAGCAGTTCTTC.

CDR3 amino acids: CASYHGTVTEAFF. In DNA, the CDR3 is TGTGCCAGCTACCACGGGACAGTCACTGAAGCTTTCTTT. This chain uses TRBV6-6 with TRBJ1-1; 7 bases align to TRBD1. The CDR3 has 13 residues. V trimming: 8 bases; J trimming: 4 bases; junction bases outside the gene matches: 7. From germline, CDR1 is MNHNY and CDR2 SVGAGI (reference sequence).

The chain carries TRBV4-3 and TRBJ2-3; the match to TRBD1 covers 7 bases. J lost 0 bases, V lost 0 bases, and 3 bases had no gene match. The CDR3 extends over 16 amino acids. The germline V gene has CDR1 LGHNA and CDR2 YSLEER. CDR3 nucleotides: TGCGCCAGCAGCCAAGAAAACAGGGGTAGCACAGATACGCAGTATTTT. It specifies CASSQENRGSTDTQYF.

The V call is TRBV10-3, the J call TRBJ2-5, with 7 nucleotides matching TRBD2. In germline, CDR1 is ENHRY, CDR2 SYGVKD. The V segment lost 5 bases and the J segment 5 bases; nucleotides outside the gene matches: 8. The CDR3 is made up of 14 amino acids. Here the CDR3 reads CAISKGGRGETQYF. The CDR3 coding sequence is TGTGCCATCAGTAAGGGCGGGAGAGGGGAGACCCAGTACTTC.

CDR3 DNA sequence: TGTGCTAGTGGTTTCTCCGGGACAGTCACAGATACGCAGTATTTT. Protein: CASGFSGTVTDTQYF. This rearrangement joins TRBV12-5 to TRBJ2-3; the match to TRBD1 covers 7 bases. Germline V gene data show CDR1 as LGHNT and CDR2 as FRNRAP. Losses at the gene ends were 3 bases for V and 2 bases for J; bases not matched to a gene: 5. The CDR3 runs to 15 residues.

The table lists this clone with a count of one. The chain employs TRBV6-5 and TRBJ1-2, with 8 bases identical to TRBD1. CDR3 length equals 16 residues. Trimming at V came to 4 bases and at J to 8 bases, leaving 15 bases not matched to a gene. Germline loops: CDR1 MNHEY, CDR2 SVGAGI. As DNA, the CDR3 is TGTGCCAGCAGTTCCCGGACAGGGACCTTAGGGGGAGGCTACACCTTC. Its translation: CASSSRTGTLGGGYTF.

V gene TRBV7-9 combines with J gene TRBJ1-2; no clear D. The CDR3 is 18 amino acids. V lost 0 bases to trimming and J lost 8 bases, with 25 bases between them. Germline CDR1 and CDR2: SEHNR and FQNEAQ (reference sequence). CDR3: CASSLAPMAGPPSGGYTF. The CDR3 region has the DNA TGTGCCAGCAGCTTAGCCCCCATGGCAGGCCCCCCTTCGGGGGGCTACACCTTC.

This clone was counted between two and nine times. V and J are TRBV30 and TRBJ1-2; D is possibly TRBD1 (6 bases). Germline V gene lookup returns CDR1 GTSNPN and CDR2 SVGIG (reference sequence). The CDR3 runs 11 residues. The germline V and J ends were trimmed by 6 bases and 7 bases, with 12 bases remaining between them. The DNA for the CDR3 is TGTGCCTGCGGGCGAGGGGGTGGCTACACCTTC. Its protein is CACGRGGGYTF.

The chain is built from TRBV5-4 and TRBJ1-2, with 9 positions matching TRBD1. Germline V lookup: CDR1 SGHNT, CDR2 YYREEE (reference sequence). The junction had 6 bases not matched to a gene; V was cut back by 0 bases and J by 6 bases. CDR3 size: 15 residues. The DNA of the CDR3 is TGTGCCAGCAGCTTGGGGGTCAGGACAGGGGATGGCTACACCTTC. This encodes CASSLGVRTGDGYTF. The whole variable domain, remainder taken from reference TRBV5-4 and TRBJ1-2, is ETGVTQSPTHLIKTRGQQVTLRCSSQSGHNTVSWYQQALGQGPQFIFQYYREEENGRGNFPPRFSGLQFPNYSSELNVNALELDDSALYLCASSLGVRTGDGYTFGSGTRLTVV.

V gene TRBV29-1 combines with J gene TRBJ2-7, with 8 bases lining up with TRBD1. Germline values: CDR1 SQVTM, CDR2 ANQGSEA. V gave up 5 bases and J gave up 0 bases; unmatched junction bases: 12. There are 16 residues in the CDR3. The CDR3 is CSVKKWGQAFSYEQYF. DNA for the CDR3: TGCAGCGTTAAAAAATGGGGACAGGCGTTCTCCTACGAGCAGTACTTC.

This sequence joins TRBV12-5 and TRBJ2-5; possible D gene TRBD2, 6 bases. Germline V lookup: CDR1 LGHNT, CDR2 FRNRAP. The CDR3 sequence is 13 residues long. Trimming stripped 6 bases from V and 7 bases from J, with 15 bases between. CDR3 sequence (DNA): TGTGCTAGTGGCCCGGACGGGCGGGGGACCCAGTACTTC. Protein: CASGPDGRGTQYF.

This clone was detected a few times. The genes are TRBV6-5 and TRBJ2-3; TRBD1 might be the D (7 bases). The CDR3 consists of 16 residues. Germline V CDR1 and CDR2: MNHEY, SVGAGI. V dropped 0 bases and J dropped 6 bases, with 16 bases sitting between them. CDR3 region: CASSYSTQGGRDTQYF. The DNA for the CDR3 is TGTGCCAGCAGTTACTCGACCCAGGGGGGACGTGATACGCAGTATTTT.

This chain connects TRBV7-6 to TRBJ2-2; D perhaps matches TRBD1 (7 bases). CDR3 length: 16 residues. Trimming left V 5 bases short and J 0 bases short, with 13 bases between. Looked up from germline, CDR1 is SGHVS and CDR2 is FNYEAQ. This chain's CDR3 is CASSTRGEANTGELFF. The CDR3 coding sequence is TGTGCCAGCAGCACCAGGGGGGAGGCGAACACCGGGGAGCTGTTTTTT.

The chain recombines TRBV5-4 with TRBJ2-5, with 7 bases identical to TRBD1. The CDR3 sequence is 17 residues long. Germline loops: CDR1 SGHNT, CDR2 YYREEE (reference sequence). V lost 0 bases, J lost 4 bases, and 12 bases stayed unmatched. CDR3 sequence: CASSLAVRQGGGETQYF. The CDR3 DNA reads as TGTGCCAGCAGCTTGGCCGTACGACAGGGTGGAGGAGAGACCCAGTACTTC.

This clone was observed a few times. This chain links TRBV27 with TRBJ1-4; 8 nucleotides align to TRBD1. Germline trimming cut 5 bases from V and 6 bases from J; bases unmatched to any gene: 11. CDR3 length: 16 amino acids. The germline CDR1 and CDR2 sequences are MNHEY and SMNVEV (reference sequence). CDR3 sequence: CASSLFGQGEDEKLFF. The CDR3 nucleotides are TGTGCCAGCAGTCTTTTCGGACAGGGCGAGGATGAAAAACTGTTTTTT.

This chain links TRBV18 with TRBJ2-7; the D gene is possibly TRBD2 (6 bases). The CDR3 consists of 12 residues. V was trimmed by 6 bases and J by 0 bases, leaving 6 bases between them. CDR1 is KGHSH, CDR2 LQKENI, per germline. Written as DNA, the CDR3 is TGTGCCAGCTCCGGGGGCTCCTACGAGCAGTACTTC. Protein product: CASSGGSYEQYF. Full variable domain (outside the CDR3, taken from reference TRBV18 and TRBJ2-7): NAGVMQNPRHLVRRRGQEARLRCSPMKGHSHVYWYRQLPEEGLKFMVYLQKENIIDESGMPKERFSAEFPKEGPSILRIQQVVRGDSAAYFCASSGGSYEQYFGPGTRLTVT.